Sequencing of this T cell receptor (beta chain) was carried out in a study of glioma-infiltrating T cells after dendritic cell vaccination. Data came from immunoSEQ multiplex PCR; TCRdb stores just in-frame clones and leaves some out. The table includes tens of thousands of clones, around four fifths detected once. Study results and limitations: Longer survival after dendritic cell vaccination followed higher pretreatment TIL content.

As to time point: after dendritic cell vaccination, including at tumor progression/relapse. This CDR3 comprises 14 residues. Germline loops: CDR1 SGHRS, CDR2 YFSETQ. The trim removed 4 bases at V and 8 bases at J, leaving 9 bases unmatched. Note on this clone: Its antigen is undetermined.

The sequences come from blood, collected after dendritic cell vaccination. The TCR comes from a human donor with glioblastoma. The chain employs TRBV5-1 and TRBJ1-2; 9 nucleotides agree with TRBD1. CDR3 coding DNA: TGCGCCAGCAGCGCGACAGGGGGGGCGCGGGGCTACACCTTC. Protein product: CASSATGGARGYTF.